This TCR beta chain was sequenced in a study of T cells expressing NK-cell markers. Study context: Sequencing covered eight donors, seven HCMV-seropositive and one seronegative.

This CDR3 comprises 12 residues. The germline V gene encodes CDR1 LNHDA and CDR2 SQIVND (reference sequence). TCRdb reprocessed the 5' RACE reads, with one entry per CDR3 protein and no DNA. Recorded here are roughly 180,000 distinct CDR3 sequences; the top ten clones represent about a fifth. Sequenced: blood T cells: a sorted CD56 or NKG2C T cell subset, CD4+ or CD8+ T cells, or bulk PBMC T cells (not recorded which). The chain combines TRBV19 with TRBJ1-1. The TCR sequence derives from a woman between 18 and 70 years old in good health. CDR3: CASRRMNTEAFF. Complete variable domain (other parts from reference TRBV19 and TRBJ1-1): DGGITQSPKYLFRKEGQNVTLSCEQNLNHDAMYWYRQDPGQGLRLIYYSQIVNDFQKGDIAEGYSVSREKKESFPLTVTSAQKNPTAFYLCASRRMNTEAFFGQGTRLTVV.